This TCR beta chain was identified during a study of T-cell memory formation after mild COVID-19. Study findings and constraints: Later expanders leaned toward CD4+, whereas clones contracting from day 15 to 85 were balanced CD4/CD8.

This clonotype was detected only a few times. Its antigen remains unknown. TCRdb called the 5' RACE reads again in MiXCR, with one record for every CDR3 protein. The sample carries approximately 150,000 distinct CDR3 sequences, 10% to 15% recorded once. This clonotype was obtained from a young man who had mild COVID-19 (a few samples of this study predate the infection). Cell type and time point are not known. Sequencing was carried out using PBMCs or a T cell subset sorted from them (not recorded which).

The CDR3 loop reads CASSSPEGRTEAFF. Written as DNA, the CDR3 is TGCGCCAGCAGCTCTCCGGAGGGGCGCACTGAAGCTTTCTTT. The chain employs TRBV5-1 and TRBJ1-1; D possibly corresponds to TRBD1 (5 bases). CDR1 SGHRS and CDR2 YFSETQ come from the germline V gene. Trimming took off 3 bases at V and 4 bases at J, with 13 bases between the two ends. CDR3 length: 14 residues.